This TCR beta chain was sequenced during a study of blood T cell repertoires in COVID-19. The overall study: Samples came from the United States, Italy and Spain, spanning acute and convalescent COVID-19. T cells, B-cell-depleted T cells, or PBMCs provided the cDNA or gDNA that served as material.

Here immunoSEQ multiplex PCR was the method, and the copy in TCRdb shows in-frame clones only, minus some. The table shows 200,000 to 300,000 clones, with about 85% occurring only once. Germline V gives CDR1 SGHRS, CDR2 YFSETQ. V lost 1 base and J 7 bases, leaving 9 bases between the germline ends. The CDR3 has 14 residues. Details on this clone: Within the sample, other DNA sequences also encode this same CDR3.

The rearrangement joins TRBV5-1 to TRBJ1-6; TRBD1 is a possible D gene (6 bases). Sequencing was carried out using peripheral blood. The receptor was isolated from a man aged 55 to 70 who had recovered from COVID-19. Written as DNA, the CDR3 is TGCGCCAGCAGCTTGCAGGGGATCAATTCACCCCTCCACTTT. Its protein is CASSLQGINSPLHF.